This entry features one T cell receptor (beta chain) sequence. There is no known antigen for this receptor. No much larger clonotype is one base removed from it; base qualities were not supplied. Reading the label with the study, this specimen's time point is: pretreatment peripheral blood. A total of around 30 patients with locally advanced or metastatic urothelial carcinoma, treated at Memorial Sloan Kettering on a trial protocol, made up the cohort. Peripheral blood mononuclear cells were collected pretreatment and during treatment, with between 1 and 8 total time points obtained per patient. The Qiagen DNeasy Blood extraction kit was used to purify genomic DNA from total PBMCs and tumor samples. PBMCs were collected pretreatment and during treatment, and were isolated and stored as previously described. Each PCR received spiked-in synthetic TCR analog templates so that absolute template abundance could be estimated from read counts. The immunoSEQ assay was used to amplify TCRbeta CDR3 regions from genomic DNA with bias-controlled V and J gene primers. Sequencing of rearranged TCRbeta segments was performed at approximately 20X coverage. On the study's bioinformatics: Sequencing errors were corrected by clustering and CDR3s were annotated against IMGT to assign V, D and J genes. Downstream analyses used only productive TCRbeta rearrangements, leaving out any out-of-frame or stop-codon sequences. To compute clonality, Shannon entropy was normalized by the log of the number of unique productive sequences and then subtracted from one. Fisher's exact test with Benjamini-Hochberg correction, at a threshold of adjusted p below 0.01, was used to find clones that differed between time points or between blood and tumor. As stored in TCRdb, this immuneACCESS dataset retains in-frame rearrangements with V and J assigned. A fraction of the clones does not appear; measured against another copy, unresolved V genes explain less than half of the discrepancy, and the remainder lacks a known reason. V, J and clone size derive from that table, while D and trimming were established from the DNA sequence. This sample lists under 80,000 clones; roughly 76% were detected once. The ten largest clones represent approximately 5.1% of the sample.

This specimen comes from a study of PD-L1 blockade in urothelial cancer (TCRdb year 2017). Background for the entire study: Therapy was started at some point between 2014 and 2016 for all patients, and atezolizumab 1,200 mg was administered intravenously every 3 weeks. Pretreatment blood TCR-seq was available for twenty-nine patients, at least one posttreatment blood collection was obtained for 25 or so patients, and tumor TCR-seq was available for 25 or so patients. Blood samples were analyzed at 3 weeks after treatment start (second dose) and at 6 weeks after treatment start. Blood samples gave a median of 141,255 T cells and tens of thousands of unique TCRs, with a median clonality of roughly 0.081. About 85% of the 29 patients were identified as males with urothelial cancer of bladder origin, and a prior smoking history was reported by 18 of 29 patients. Durable clinical benefit meant progression-free survival longer than 6 months, and TCR features were also tested against progression-free and overall survival. Patients had an ECOG performance status of 0 or 1 and had received between 0 and 3 prior chemotherapy regimens. TCR sequencing covered pretreatment tumor samples and matched, serially collected peripheral blood taken before and after atezolizumab treatment. Durable clinical benefit was achieved by nine patients but not by the remaining 20. The study was an exploratory multi-omic analysis of somatic, immune and clinical correlates of response to PD-L1 blockade with atezolizumab in urothelial cancer. Whole exome sequencing and RNA sequencing of pretreatment tumors were performed alongside TCR sequencing in the same patients.

Including cysteine and phenylalanine, the CDR3 has 14 amino acids. Of the read, only the CDR3 DNA is kept; its 42 bases are in frame from base 1. The germline ends are 10 bases apart after V is trimmed by 3 bases and J by 2 bases. CDR1 and CDR2 are drawn from the germline V gene: MDHEN, SYDVKM. The investigation overall reported the following: Because the sample size was small (n ≈ 29) and many of the analyses were exploratory, the results are meant to be hypothesis-generating. Greater expansion of tumor-associated TCR clones in peripheral blood 3 weeks after the start of treatment was observed in patients with durable benefit (n of about 20, p = 0.022). A pretreatment peripheral blood TCR clonality below the median was linked to improved progression-free and overall survival.

The source material was PBMCs, sampled around atezolizumab (anti-PD-L1) treatment. The sequence came from a man aged 70-80 years with urothelial cancer. The chain uses TRBV28 and TRBJ1-1; matching of 6 bases hints at TRBD1 as the D gene. CDR3 region: CASSFLRGNTEAFF. The DNA is as follows: TGTGCCAGCAGTTTCCTCAGGGGCAACACTGAAGCTTTCTTT.